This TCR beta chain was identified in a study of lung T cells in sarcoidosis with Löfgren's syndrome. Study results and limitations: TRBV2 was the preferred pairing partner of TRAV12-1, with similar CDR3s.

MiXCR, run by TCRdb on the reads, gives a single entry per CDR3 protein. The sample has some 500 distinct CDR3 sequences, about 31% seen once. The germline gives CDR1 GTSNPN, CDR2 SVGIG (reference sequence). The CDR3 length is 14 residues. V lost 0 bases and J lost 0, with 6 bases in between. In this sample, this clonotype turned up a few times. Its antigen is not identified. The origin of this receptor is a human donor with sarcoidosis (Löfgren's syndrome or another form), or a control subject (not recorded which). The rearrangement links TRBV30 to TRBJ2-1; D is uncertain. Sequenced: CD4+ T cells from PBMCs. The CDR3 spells CAWSVGSSYNEQFF. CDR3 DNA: TGTGCCTGGAGTGTAGGAAGCTCCTACAATGAGCAGTTCTTC.